This T cell receptor (beta chain) was sequenced for a study of cytomegalovirus exposure and HLA in healthy donors. General observations from the study: Within an earlier analysis, most TCR beta V segments proved productive either about 87% or about 30% of the time.

PCR employed 60 Vbeta and 13 Jbeta primers. Here immunoSEQ multiplex PCR was the method, and the copy in TCRdb shows in-frame clones only, minus some. In all, the sample yields about 140,000 clones. Healthy donors of bone marrow made up the group. Trimming took 4 bases from V and 5 from J; bases not matched to a gene: 9. The CDR3 is 16 amino acids. CDR1 and CDR2 (germline): SNHLY, FYNNEI. A remark on this clone: As yet, its antigen is unknown.

Sequenced: PBMCs. The source of this sequence is a male donor in good health and CMV-seronegative. This chain links TRBV2 with TRBJ2-3, with TRBD2 matching 10 bases. CDR3 loop: CASSVRLAGPKDTQYF. The CDR3 nucleotides read TGTGCCAGCAGTGTTAGACTAGCGGGCCCTAAAGATACGCAGTATTTT.